These 2 T cell receptor beta chains were all obtained from the same sample, sequenced in a study of T-cell reconstitution after alpha-beta-depleted transplantation in children. TCRbeta library construction was performed incorporating unique molecular identifiers. TCRdb recomputed calls from the PCR reads with MiXCR, one row per CDR3 protein. The table includes just over 950,000 distinct CDR3 sequences, about 26% detected once. Sample: PBMCs, mostly from graft donor cells, taken 360 days after TCRalphabeta/CD19-depleted stem cell transplant. The receptors stem from a boy under two years old who had a stem cell transplant for SCID, so the T cells may come from the graft donor.

The chain joins TRBV5-1 to TRBJ2-3; 10 bases fit TRBD2. The CDR3 totals 16 residues. Losses at the gene ends were 0 bases for V and 9 bases for J; bases not matched to a gene: 10. Germline lookup yields CDR1 SGHRS and CDR2 YFSETQ. The DNA for the CDR3 is TGCGCCAGCAGCTTGGGCCAGCGGGGGGGTAGAAAGACGCAGTATTTT. Amino acids: CASSLGQRGGRKTQYF. Variable domain in full (rest from reference TRBV5-1 and TRBJ2-3): KAGVTQTPRYLIKTRGQQVTLSCSPISGHRSVSWYQQTPGQGLQFLFEYFSETQRNKGNFPGRFSGRQFSNSRSEMNVSTLELGDSALYLCASSLGQRGGRKTQYFGPGTRLTVL.

This clonotype came up a few times. This sequence joins TRBV23-1 and TRBJ2-2, with D tentatively TRBD1 or TRBD2 (5 bases each). TRBV23-1 is an ORF; its function is uncertain. Deletions cut 0 bases from V and 6 bases from J, with 14 bases between. The CDR3 length is 16 residues. In nucleotides, the CDR3 is TGCGCCAGCAGTCAATCACTCCTGGGGGATTCCGGGGAGCTGTTTTTT. It yields the protein CASSQSLLGDSGELFF.